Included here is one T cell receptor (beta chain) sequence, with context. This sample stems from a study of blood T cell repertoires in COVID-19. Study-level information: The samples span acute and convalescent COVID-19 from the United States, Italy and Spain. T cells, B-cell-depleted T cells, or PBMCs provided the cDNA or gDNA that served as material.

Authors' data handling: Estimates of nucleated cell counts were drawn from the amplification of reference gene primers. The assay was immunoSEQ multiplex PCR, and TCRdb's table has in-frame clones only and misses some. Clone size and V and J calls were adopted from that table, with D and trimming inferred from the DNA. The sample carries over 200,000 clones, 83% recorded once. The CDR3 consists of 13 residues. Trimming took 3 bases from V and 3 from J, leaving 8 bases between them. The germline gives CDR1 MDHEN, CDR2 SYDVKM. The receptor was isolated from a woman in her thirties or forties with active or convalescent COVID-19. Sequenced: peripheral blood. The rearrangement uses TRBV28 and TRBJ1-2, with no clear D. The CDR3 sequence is CASSFKRDYGYTF. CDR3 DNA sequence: TGTGCCAGCAGTTTTAAAAGAGACTATGGCTACACCTTC.